Listed below are T cell receptor beta chains from one sample, sequenced in a study of graft-versus-host responses after intestinal transplantation. This table comes from immunoSEQ multiplex PCR, and its TCRdb copy is limited to in-frame clones, with some not included. The repertoire has 85,000 to 100,000 clones, approximately 90% of them found once; the top ten carry about 0.34%. No antigen is known for these receptors. The sample in question was unstimulated CD4+ T cells sorted from spleen or lymph node cells, obtained before transplant. The receptors stem from a human donor who was the organ donor for an intestinal transplant. Both conserved end residues are part of each CDR3. D genes are given only for firm matches. Size values are once, few and many counts, or a class for expanded clones, and some rows have none.

j_call d_call v_call clone_size cdr3_aa cdr3_nt
TRBJ1-5 . TRBV5-6 . CASSSLGRGHNQPQHF TGTGCCAGCAGCTCCCTCGGTAGGGGACACAATCAGCCCCAGCATTTT
TRBJ2-7 TRBD2 TRBV6-5 . CASSPTTSGSWEQYF TGTGCCAGCAGCCCCACGACTAGCGGATCGTGGGAGCAGTACTTC
TRBJ2-5 TRBD2 TRBV27 . CASSFGLGRAETQYF TGTGCCAGCAGTTTCGGACTAGGAAGGGCGGAGACCCAGTACTTC
TRBJ1-6 . TRBV30 few CAWSYWRDSPLHF TGTGCCTGGAGTTATTGGAGGGATTCACCCCTCCACTTT
TRBJ1-1 TRBD1 TRBV9 once CASSRQGAFEAFF TGTGCCAGCAGCCGACAGGGGGCCTTTGAAGCTTTCTTT
TRBJ2-7 . TRBV28 . CASSTPGLQAYEQYF TGTGCCAGCAGTACCCCGGGGTTGCAGGCCTACGAGCAGTACTTC
TRBJ1-6 . TRBV5-4 . CASSLGREESPLHF TGTGCCAGCAGCTTGGGCAGGGAAGAATCACCCCTCCACTTT
TRBJ2-4 TRBD2 TRBV5-1 once CASSLDAGTTLAKNIQYF TGCGCCAGCAGCTTGGATGCCGGGACTACCCTAGCCAAAAACATTCAGTACTTC
TRBJ2-7 . TRBV11-2 . CASSRQGNSYEQYF TGTGCCAGCAGCCGTCAGGGGAACTCCTACGAGCAGTACTTC
TRBJ1-5 TRBD1 TRBV6-1 . CASSEKTGALGSNQPQHF TGTGCCAGCAGTGAAAAGACAGGGGCATTAGGGAGCAATCAGCCCCAGCATTTT
TRBJ1-2 . TRBV4-1 . CASSQERTTNYGYTF TGCGCCAGCAGCCAAGAGAGGACAACTAACTATGGCTACACCTTC